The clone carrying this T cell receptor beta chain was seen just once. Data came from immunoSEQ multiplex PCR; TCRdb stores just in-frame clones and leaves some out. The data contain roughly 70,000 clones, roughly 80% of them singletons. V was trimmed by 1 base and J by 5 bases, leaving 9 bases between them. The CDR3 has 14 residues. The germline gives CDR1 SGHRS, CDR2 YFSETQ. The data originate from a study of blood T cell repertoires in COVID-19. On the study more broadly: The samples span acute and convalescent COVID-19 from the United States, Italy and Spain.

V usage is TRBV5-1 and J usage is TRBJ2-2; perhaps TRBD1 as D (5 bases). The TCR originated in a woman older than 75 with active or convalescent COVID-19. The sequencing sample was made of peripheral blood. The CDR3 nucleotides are TGCGCCAGCAGCTTGACAGGTGGGACCGGGGAGCTGTTTTTT. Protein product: CASSLTGGTGELFF.